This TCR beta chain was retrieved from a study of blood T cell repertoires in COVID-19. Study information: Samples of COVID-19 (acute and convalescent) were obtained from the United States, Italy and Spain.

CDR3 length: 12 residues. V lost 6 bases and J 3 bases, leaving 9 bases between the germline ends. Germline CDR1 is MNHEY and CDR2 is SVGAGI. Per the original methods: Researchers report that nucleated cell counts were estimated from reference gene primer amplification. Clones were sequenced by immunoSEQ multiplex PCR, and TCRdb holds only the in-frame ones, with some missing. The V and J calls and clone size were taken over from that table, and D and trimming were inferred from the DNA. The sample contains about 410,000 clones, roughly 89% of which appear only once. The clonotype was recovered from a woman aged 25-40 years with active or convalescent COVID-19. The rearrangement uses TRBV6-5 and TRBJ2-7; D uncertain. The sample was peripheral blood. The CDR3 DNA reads TGTGCCAGCAGAAACAAGTACTACGAGCAGTACTTC. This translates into CASRNKYYEQYF.